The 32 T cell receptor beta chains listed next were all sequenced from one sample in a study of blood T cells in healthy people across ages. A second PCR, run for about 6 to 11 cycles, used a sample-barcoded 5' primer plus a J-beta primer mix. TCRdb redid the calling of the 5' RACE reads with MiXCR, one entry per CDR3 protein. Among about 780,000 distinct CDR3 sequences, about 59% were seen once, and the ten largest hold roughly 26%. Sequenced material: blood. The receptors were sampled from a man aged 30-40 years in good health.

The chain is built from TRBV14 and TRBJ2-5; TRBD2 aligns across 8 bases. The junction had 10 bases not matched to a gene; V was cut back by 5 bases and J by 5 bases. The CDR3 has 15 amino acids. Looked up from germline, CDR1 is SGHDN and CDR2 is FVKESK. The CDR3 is CASSWGLEGSETQYF. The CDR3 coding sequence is TGTGCCAGCAGCTGGGGACTAGAAGGATCGGAGACCCAGTACTTC. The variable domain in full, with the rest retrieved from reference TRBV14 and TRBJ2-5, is EAGVTQFPSHSVIEKGQTVTLRCDPISGHDNLYWYRRVMGKEIKFLLHFVKESKQDESGMPNNRFLAERTGGTYSTLKVQPAELEDSGVYFCASSWGLEGSETQYFGPGTRLLVL.

The CDR3 loop reads CSARGLSSGGSPSTDTQYF. The DNA of the CDR3 is TGCAGTGCTAGAGGCCTGTCTAGCGGGGGATCCCCCAGCACAGATACGCAGTATTTT. This chain links TRBV20-1 with TRBJ2-3; TRBD2 matches at 10 bases. CDR3 size: 19 residues. With V trimmed by 1 base and J by 0 bases, 13 bases remained unmatched. Looked up from germline, CDR1 is DFQATT and CDR2 is SNEGSKA (reference sequence).

Written as DNA, the CDR3 is TGCGCCAGCAGCCAAGTTGAGACAGGGAACTACGAGCAGTACTTC. The encoded protein is CASSQVETGNYEQYF. V gene TRBV4-1 combines with J gene TRBJ2-4, with 7 bases identical to TRBD1. The J call may not be correct, given that the DNA end is closer to TRBJ2-7. CDR1 and CDR2 from the germline V gene are MGHRA and YSYEKL. CDR3 size: 15 residues.

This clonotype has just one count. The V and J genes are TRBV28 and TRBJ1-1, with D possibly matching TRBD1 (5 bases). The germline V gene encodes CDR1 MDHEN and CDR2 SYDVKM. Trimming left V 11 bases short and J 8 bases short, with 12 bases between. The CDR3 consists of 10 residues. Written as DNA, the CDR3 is TGTGCCGCCGGCTACAGGGAAGCTTTCTTT. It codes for CAAGYREAFF. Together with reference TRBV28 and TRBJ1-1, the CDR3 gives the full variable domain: DVKVTQSSRYLVKRTGEKVFLECVQDMDHENMFWYRQDPGLGLRLIYFSYDVKMKEKGDIPEGYSVSREKKERFSLILESASTNQTSMYLCAAGYREAFFGQGTRLTVV.

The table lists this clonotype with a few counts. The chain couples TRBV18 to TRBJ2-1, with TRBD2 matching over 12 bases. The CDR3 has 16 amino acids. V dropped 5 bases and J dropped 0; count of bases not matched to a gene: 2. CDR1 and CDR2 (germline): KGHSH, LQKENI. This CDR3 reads CASSKLAGGSYNEQFF. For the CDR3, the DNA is TGTGCCAGCTCAAAACTAGCGGGGGGCTCCTACAATGAGCAGTTCTTC. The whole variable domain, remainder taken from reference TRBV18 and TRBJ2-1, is NAGVMQNPRHLVRRRGQEARLRCSPMKGHSHVYWYRQLPEEGLKFMVYLQKENIIDESGMPKERFSAEFPKEGPSILRIQQVVRGDSAAYFCASSKLAGGSYNEQFFGPGTRLTVL.

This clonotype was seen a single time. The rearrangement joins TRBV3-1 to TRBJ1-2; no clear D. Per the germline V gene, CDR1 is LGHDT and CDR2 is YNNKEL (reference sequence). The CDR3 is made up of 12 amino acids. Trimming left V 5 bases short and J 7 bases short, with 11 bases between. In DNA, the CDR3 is TGTGCCAGCAGCGCCTTAGGGAGTGGCTACACCTTC. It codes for CASSALGSGYTF.

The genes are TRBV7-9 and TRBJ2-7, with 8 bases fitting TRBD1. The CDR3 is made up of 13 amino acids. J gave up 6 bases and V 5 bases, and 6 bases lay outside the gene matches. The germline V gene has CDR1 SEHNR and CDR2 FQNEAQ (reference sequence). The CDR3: CASSPGQGSEQYF. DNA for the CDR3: TGTGCCAGCAGCCCAGGACAGGGCAGCGAGCAGTACTTC.

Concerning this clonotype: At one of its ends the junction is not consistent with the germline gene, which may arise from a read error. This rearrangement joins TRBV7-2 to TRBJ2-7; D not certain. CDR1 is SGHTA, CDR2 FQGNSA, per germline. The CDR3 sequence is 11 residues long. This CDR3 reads CASSLLVERYF. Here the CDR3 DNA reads TGTGCCAGCAGCCTTTTGGTCGAGCGGTACTTC.

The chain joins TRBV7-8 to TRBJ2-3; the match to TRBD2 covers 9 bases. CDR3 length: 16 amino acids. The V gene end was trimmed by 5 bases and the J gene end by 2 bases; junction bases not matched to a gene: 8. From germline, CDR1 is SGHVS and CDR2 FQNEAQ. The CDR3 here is CASSIAGTSPTDTQYF. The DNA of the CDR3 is TGTGCCAGCAGCATTGCCGGGACTAGCCCCACAGATACGCAGTATTTT.

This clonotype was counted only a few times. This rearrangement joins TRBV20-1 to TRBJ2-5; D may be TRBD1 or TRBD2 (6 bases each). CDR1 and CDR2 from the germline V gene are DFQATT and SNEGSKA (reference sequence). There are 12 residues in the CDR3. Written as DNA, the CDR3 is TGCTCCCCTTCGGGGGCGCGGGAGACCCAGTACTTC. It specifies CSPSGARETQYF.

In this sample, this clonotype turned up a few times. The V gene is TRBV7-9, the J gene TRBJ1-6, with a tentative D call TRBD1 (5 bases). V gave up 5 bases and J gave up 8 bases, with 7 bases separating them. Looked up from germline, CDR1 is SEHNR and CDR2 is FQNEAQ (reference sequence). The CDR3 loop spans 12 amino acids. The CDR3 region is CASSQGDSPLHF. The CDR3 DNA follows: TGTGCCAGCAGCCAAGGGGATTCACCCCTCCACTTT.

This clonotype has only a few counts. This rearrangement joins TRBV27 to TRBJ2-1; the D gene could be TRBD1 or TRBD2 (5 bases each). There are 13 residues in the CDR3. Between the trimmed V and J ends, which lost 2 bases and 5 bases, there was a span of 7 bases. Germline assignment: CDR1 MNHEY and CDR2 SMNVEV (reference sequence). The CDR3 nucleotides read TGTGCCAGCAGTTTAAAGGGACACAATGAGCAGTTCTTC. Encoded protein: CASSLKGHNEQFF.

CDR3 loop: CASSERQRPYGYTF. In DNA form, the CDR3 reads TGCGCCAGCAGCGAACGACAGAGACCTTATGGCTACACCTTC. The genes are TRBV5-1 and TRBJ1-2, with D tentatively TRBD1 (5 bases). Germline V lookup: CDR1 SGHRS, CDR2 YFSETQ. Trimming pared 4 bases from V and 5 bases from J, leaving 15 bases between. The CDR3 is 14 residues long. Looking up the rest from reference TRBV5-1 and TRBJ1-2 gives the full variable domain: KAGVTQTPRYLIKTRGQQVTLSCSPISGHRSVSWYQQTPGQGLQFLFEYFSETQRNKGNFPGRFSGRQFSNSRSEMNVSTLELGDSALYLCASSERQRPYGYTFGSGTRLTVV.

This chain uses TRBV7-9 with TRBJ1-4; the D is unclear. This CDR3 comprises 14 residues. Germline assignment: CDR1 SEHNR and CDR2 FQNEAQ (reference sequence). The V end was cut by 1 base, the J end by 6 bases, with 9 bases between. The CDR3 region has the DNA TGTGCCAGCAGCTTAGGGGGTCCTGATGAAAAACTGTTTTTT. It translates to CASSLGGPDEKLFF. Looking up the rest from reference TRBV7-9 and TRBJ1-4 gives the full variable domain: DTGVSQNPRHKITKRGQNVTFRCDPISEHNRLYWYRQTLGQGPEFLTYFQNEAQLEKSRLLSDRFSAERPKGSFSTLEIQRTEQGDSAMYLCASSLGGPDEKLFFGSGTQLSVL.

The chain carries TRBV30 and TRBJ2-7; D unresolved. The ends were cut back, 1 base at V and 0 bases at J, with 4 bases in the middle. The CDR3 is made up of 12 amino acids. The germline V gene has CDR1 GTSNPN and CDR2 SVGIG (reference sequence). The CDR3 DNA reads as TGTGCCTGGAGTGCTGGCTCCTACGAGCAGTACTTC. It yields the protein CAWSAGSYEQYF.

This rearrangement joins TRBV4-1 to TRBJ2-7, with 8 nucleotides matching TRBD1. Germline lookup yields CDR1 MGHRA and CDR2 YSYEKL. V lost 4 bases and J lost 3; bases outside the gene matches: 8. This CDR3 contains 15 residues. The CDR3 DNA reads TGCGCCAGCAGCCCCACACAGGGGGTCTACTACGAGCAGTACTTC. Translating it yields CASSPTQGVYYEQYF.

CDR3 coding DNA: TGTGCCAGCAGTTTATTTCTGGGGAAAAGCTCCTACAATGAGCAGTTCTTC. It translates to CASSLFLGKSSYNEQFF. The J gene is TRBJ2-1, the V gene TRBV27; D is ambiguous. Between the trimmed V and J ends, which lost 1 base and 0 bases, there was a span of 13 bases. In germline, CDR1 is MNHEY, CDR2 SMNVEV (reference sequence). The CDR3 loop spans 17 amino acids.

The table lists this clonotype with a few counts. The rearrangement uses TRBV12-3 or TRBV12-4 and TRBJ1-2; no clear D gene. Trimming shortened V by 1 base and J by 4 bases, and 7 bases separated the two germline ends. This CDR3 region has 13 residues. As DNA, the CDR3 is TGTGCCAGCAGTTTAGTCGGGTCCTATGGCTACACCTTC. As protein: CASSLVGSYGYTF.

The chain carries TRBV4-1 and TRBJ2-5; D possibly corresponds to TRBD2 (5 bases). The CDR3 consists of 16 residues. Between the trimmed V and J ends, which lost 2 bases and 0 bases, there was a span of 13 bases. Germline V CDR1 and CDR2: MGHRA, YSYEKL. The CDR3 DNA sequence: TGCGCCAGCAGCCAATCGACGGGGTCGTACCAAGAGACCCAGTACTTC. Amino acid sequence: CASSQSTGSYQETQYF.

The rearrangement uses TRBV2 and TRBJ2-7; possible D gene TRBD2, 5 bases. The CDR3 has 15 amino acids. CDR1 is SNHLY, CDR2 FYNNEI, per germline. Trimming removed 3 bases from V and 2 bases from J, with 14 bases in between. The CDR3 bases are TGTGCCAGCAGTGACGTTGTGGAGCGGCCCTACGAGCAGTACTTC. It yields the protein CASSDVVERPYEQYF.

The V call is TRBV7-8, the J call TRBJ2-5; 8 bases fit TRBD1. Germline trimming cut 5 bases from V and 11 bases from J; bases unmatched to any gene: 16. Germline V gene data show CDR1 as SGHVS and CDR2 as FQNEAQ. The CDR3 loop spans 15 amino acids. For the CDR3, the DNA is TGTGCCAGCAGCACCGGGACAGGATACAGGGATGAGCAGTACTTC. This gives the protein CASSTGTGYRDEQYF.

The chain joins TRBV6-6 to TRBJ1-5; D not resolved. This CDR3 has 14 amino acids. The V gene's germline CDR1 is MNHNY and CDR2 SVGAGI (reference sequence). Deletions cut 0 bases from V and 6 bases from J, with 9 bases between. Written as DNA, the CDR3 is TGTGCCAGCAGTTACTCGAATGCTGGTCAGCCCCAGCATTTT. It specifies CASSYSNAGQPQHF.

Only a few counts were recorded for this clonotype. The CDR3 protein is CAIRETGTAGEQYF. The CDR3 DNA follows: TGTGCCATCAGAGAAACCGGGACGGCCGGCGAGCAGTACTTC. The chain couples TRBV10-3 to TRBJ2-7; D tentatively reads TRBD1 or TRBD2 (5 bases each). The germline V gene encodes CDR1 ENHRY and CDR2 SYGVKD. The CDR3 is 14 amino acids. V was cut by 6 bases and J by 6 bases, with 18 bases left in between.

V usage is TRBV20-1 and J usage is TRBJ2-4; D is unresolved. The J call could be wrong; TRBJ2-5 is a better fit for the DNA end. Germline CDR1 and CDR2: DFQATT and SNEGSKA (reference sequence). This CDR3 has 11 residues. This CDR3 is CSAQPQETQYF. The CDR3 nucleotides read TGCAGTGCCCAACCCCAAGAGACCCAGTACTTC.

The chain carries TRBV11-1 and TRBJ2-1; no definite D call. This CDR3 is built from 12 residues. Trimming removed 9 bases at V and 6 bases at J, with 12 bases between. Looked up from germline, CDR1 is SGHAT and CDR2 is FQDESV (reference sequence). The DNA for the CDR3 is TGTGCCAGTAGCCCAGATACCAATGAGCAGTTCTTC. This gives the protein CASSPDTNEQFF.

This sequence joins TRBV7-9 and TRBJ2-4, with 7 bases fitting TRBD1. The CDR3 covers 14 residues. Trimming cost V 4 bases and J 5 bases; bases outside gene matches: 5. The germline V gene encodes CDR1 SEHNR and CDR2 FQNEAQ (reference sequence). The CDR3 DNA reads TGTGCCAGCAGCTACGACAGGGCCGAAAACATTCAGTACTTC. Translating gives CASSYDRAENIQYF. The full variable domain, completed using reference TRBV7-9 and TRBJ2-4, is DTGVSQNPRHKITKRGQNVTFRCDPISEHNRLYWYRQTLGQGPEFLTYFQNEAQLEKSRLLSDRFSAERPKGSFSTLEIQRTEQGDSAMYLCASSYDRAENIQYFGAGTRLSVL.

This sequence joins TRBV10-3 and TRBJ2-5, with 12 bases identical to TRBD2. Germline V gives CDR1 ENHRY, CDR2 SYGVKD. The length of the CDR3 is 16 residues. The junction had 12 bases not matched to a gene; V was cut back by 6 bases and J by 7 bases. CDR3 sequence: CAISTTRLAGEGTQYF. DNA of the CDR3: TGTGCCATCAGCACAACGCGACTAGCGGGGGAAGGGACCCAGTACTTC.

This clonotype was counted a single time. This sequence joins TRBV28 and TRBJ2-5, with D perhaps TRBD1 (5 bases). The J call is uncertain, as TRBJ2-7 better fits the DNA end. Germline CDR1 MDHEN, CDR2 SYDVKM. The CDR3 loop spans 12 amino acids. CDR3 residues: CASTRAPYEQYF. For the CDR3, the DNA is TGTGCCAGCACCAGGGCCCCCTACGAGCAGTACTTC.

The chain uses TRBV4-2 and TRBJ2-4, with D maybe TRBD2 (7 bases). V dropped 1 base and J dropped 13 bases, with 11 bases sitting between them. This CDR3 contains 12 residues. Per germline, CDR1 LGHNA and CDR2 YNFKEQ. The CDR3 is CASSQAAGAQYF. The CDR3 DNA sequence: TGTGCCAGCAGCCAAGCGGCGGGGGCCCAGTACTTC.

The CDR3 here is CASSFQGTVQETQYF. The CDR3 bases are TGTGCCAGCAGCTTTCAGGGGACAGTGCAAGAGACCCAGTACTTC. The chain recombines TRBV5-4 with TRBJ2-5, with TRBD1 matching over 7 bases. The CDR3 contains 15 residues. V shed 2 bases, J shed 2 bases, and the junction held 6 bases outside the gene matches. Looked up from germline, CDR1 is SGHNT and CDR2 is YYREEE (reference sequence).

CDR3 DNA sequence: TGTGCCAGCAGCTTAGGAAGAGCTAGCGGGGGAAGCTACGAGCAGTACTTC. It is translated as CASSLGRASGGSYEQYF. The gene calls are TRBV7-2 and TRBJ2-7, with 10 bases fitting TRBD2. V lost 1 base to trimming and J lost 3 bases; unmatched junction nucleotides: 9. This CDR3 is built from 17 residues. CDR1 is SGHTA, CDR2 FQGNSA, per germline.

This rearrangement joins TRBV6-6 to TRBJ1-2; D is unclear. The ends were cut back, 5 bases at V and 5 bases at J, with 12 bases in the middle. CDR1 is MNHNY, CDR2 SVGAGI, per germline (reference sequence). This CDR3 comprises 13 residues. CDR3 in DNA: TGTGCCAGCAGTGACGAGCGGACTTATGGCTACACCTTC. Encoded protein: CASSDERTYGYTF.